This T cell receptor (beta chain) was documented in a study of CD8+CD57+ T cells in acquired aplastic anemia. Individuals selected for sequencing had exhibited CD8+CD57+ cell expansion on flow cytometry. The table lists this clonotype with many counts. Investigators profiled TCR beta VDJ and CDR3 from genomic DNA template. TCRdb fed the reads into MiXCR, producing one record per CDR3 protein. The table includes under 500,000 distinct CDR3 sequences, roughly a third detected once. V gave up 6 bases and J gave up 4 bases, with 13 bases separating them. CDR3 length equals 13 residues. The V gene's germline CDR1 is SNHLY and CDR2 FYNNEI.

This chain links TRBV2 with TRBJ2-7; TRBD2 is a possible D gene (6 bases). The source of this sequence is a human donor with aplastic anemia. Sequencing was performed on sorted CD4+, CD8+, or CD8+CD57+ T cells (not recorded which) from PBMCs. Written as DNA, the CDR3 is TGTGCCAGCAGCCAGGGACTGACGTACGAGCAGTACTTC. It codes for CASSQGLTYEQYF.